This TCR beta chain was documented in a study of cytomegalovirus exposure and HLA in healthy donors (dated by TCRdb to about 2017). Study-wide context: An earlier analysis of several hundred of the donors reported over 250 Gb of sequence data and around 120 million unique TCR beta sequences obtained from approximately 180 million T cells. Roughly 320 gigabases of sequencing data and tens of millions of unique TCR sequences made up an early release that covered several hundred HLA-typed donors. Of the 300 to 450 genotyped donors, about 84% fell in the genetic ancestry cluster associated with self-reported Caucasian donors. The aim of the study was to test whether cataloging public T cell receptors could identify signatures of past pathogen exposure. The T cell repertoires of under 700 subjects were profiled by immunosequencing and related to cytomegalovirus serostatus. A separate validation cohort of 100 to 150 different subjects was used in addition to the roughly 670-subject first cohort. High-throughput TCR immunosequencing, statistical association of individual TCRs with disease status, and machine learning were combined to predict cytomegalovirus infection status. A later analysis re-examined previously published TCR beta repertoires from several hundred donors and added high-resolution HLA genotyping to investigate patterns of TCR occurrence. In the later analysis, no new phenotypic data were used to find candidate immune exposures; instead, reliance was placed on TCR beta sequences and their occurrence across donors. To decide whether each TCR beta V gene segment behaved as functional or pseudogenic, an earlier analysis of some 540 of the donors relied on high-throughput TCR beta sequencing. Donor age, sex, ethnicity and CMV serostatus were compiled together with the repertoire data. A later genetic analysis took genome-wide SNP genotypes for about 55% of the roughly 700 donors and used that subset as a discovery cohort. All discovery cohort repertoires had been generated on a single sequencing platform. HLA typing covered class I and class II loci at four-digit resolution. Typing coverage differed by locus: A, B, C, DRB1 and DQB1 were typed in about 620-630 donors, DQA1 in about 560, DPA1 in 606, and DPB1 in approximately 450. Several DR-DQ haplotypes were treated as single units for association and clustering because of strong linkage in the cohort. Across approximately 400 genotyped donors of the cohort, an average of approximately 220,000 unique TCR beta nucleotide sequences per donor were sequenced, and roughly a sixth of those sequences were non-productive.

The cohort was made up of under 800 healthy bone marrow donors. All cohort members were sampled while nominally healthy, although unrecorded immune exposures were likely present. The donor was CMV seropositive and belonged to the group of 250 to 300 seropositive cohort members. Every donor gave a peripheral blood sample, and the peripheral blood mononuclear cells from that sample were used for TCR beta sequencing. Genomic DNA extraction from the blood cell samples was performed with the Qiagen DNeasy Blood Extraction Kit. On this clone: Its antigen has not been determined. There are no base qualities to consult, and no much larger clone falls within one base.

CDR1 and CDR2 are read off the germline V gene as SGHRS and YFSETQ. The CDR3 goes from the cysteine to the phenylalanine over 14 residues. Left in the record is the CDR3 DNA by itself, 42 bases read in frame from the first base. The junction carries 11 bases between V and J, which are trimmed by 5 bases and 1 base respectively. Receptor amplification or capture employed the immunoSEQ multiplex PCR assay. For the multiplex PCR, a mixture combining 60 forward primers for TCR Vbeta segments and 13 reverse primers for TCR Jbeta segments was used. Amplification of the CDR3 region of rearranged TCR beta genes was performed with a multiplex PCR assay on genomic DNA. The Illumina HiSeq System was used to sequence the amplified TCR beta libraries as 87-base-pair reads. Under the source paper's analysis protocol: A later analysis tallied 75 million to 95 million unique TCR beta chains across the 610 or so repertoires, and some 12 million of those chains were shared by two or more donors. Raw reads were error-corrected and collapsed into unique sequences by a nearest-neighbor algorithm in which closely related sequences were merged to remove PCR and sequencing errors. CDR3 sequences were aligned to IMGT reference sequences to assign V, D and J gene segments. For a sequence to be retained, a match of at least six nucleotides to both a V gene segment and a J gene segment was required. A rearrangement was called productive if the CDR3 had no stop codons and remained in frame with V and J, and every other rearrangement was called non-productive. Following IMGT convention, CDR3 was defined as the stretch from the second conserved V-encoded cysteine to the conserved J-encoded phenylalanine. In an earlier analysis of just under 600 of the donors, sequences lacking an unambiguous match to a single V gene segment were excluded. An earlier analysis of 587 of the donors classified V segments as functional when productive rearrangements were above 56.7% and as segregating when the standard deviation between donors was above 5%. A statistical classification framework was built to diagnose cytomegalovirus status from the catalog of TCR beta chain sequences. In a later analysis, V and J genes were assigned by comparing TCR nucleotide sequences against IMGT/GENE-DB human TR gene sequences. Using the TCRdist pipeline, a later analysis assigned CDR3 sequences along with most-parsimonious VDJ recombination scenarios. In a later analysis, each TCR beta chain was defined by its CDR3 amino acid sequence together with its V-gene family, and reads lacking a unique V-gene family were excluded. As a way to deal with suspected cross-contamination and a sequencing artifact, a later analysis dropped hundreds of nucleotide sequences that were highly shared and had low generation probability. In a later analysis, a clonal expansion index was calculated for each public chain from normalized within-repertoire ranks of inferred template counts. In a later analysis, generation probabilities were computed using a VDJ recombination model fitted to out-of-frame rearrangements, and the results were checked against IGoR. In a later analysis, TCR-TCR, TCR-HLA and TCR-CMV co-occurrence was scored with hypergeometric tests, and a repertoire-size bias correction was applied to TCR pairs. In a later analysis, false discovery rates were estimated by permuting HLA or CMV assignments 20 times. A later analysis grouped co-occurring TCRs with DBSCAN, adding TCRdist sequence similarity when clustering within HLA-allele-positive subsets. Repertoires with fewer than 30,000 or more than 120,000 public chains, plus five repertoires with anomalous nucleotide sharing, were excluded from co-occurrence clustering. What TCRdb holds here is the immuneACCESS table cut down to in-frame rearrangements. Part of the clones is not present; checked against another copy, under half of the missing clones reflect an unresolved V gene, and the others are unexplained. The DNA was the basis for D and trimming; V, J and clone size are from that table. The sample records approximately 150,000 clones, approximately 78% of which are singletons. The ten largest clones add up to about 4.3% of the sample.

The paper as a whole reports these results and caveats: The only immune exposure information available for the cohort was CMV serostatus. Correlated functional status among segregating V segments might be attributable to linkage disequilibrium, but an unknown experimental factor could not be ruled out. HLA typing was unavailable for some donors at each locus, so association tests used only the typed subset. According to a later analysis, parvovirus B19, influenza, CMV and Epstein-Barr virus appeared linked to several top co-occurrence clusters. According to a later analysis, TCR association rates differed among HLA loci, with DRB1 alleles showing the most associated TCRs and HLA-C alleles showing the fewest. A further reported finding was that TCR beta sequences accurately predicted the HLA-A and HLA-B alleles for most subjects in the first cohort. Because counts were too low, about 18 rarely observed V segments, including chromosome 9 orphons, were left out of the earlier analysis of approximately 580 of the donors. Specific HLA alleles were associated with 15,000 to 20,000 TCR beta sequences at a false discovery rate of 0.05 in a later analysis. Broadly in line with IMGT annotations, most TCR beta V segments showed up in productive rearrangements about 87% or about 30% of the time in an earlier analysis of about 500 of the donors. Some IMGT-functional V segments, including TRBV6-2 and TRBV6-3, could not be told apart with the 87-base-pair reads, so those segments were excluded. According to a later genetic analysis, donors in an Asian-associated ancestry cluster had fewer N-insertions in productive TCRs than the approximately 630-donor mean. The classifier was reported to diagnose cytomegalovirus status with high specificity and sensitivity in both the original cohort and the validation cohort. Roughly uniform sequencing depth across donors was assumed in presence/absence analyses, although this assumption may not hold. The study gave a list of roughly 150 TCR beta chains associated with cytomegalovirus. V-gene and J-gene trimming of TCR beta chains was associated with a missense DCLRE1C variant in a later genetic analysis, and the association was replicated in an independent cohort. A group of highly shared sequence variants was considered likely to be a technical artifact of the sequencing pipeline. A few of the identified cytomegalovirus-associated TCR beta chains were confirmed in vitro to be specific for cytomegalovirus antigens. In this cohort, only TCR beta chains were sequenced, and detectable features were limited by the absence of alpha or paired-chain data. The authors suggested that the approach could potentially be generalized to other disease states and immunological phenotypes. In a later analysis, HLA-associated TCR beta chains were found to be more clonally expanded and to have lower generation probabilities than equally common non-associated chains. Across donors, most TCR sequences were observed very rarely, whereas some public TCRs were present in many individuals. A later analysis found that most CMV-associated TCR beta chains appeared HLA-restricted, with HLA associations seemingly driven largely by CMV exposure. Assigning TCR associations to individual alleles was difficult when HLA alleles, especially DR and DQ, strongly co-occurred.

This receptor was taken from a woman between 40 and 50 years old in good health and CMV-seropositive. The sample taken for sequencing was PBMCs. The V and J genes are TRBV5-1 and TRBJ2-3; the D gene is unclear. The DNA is TGCGCCAGCAGATTCTTCTCCGGCACAGATACGCAGTATTTT. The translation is CASRFFSGTDTQYF. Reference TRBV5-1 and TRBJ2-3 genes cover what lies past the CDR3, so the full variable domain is KAGVTQTPRYLIKTRGQQVTLSCSPISGHRSVSWYQQTPGQGLQFLFEYFSETQRNKGNFPGRFSGRQFSNSRSEMNVSTLELGDSALYLCASRFFSGTDTQYFGPGTRLTVL.